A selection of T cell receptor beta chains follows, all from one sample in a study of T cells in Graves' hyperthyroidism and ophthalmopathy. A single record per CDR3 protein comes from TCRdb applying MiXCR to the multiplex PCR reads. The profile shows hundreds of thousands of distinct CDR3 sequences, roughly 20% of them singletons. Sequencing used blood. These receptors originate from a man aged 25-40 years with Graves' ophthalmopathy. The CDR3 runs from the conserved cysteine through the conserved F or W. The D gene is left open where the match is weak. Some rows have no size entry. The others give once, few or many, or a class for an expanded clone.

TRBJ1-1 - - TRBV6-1 CASSRGHTEAFF TGTGCCAGCTCCCGGGGGCACACTGAAGCTTTCTTT
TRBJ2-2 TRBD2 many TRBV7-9 CASSSPRLAGSTGELFF TGTGCCAGCAGCTCCCCCCGACTAGCTGGGTCCACCGGGGAGCTGTTTTTT
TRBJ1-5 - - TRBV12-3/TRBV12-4 CASSLHPLGSVNQPQHF TGTGCCAGCAGTTTACACCCTTTGGGCAGTGTGAATCAGCCCCAGCATTTT
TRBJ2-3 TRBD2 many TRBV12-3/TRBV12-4 CASSPGLAGVTDTQYF TGTGCCAGCAGTCCCGGACTAGCGGGAGTAACAGATACGCAGTATTTT
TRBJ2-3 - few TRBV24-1 CATSEGVISTDTQYF TGTGCCACCAGTGAGGGGGTAATTAGCACAGATACGCAGTATTTT
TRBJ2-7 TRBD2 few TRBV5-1 CASSSAGLAGGALTYEQYF TGCGCCAGCAGCTCCGCCGGACTAGCGGGAGGGGCCCTTACCTACGAGCAGTACTTC
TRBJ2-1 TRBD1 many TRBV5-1 CASSGQGMNEQFF TGCGCCAGCAGCGGACAGGGTATGAATGAGCAGTTCTTC
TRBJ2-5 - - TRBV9 CASAGSPPGTQYF TGTGCCAGCGCCGGGTCCCCCCCGGGGACCCAGTACTTC
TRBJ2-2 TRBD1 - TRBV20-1 CSALDRANTGELFF TGCAGTGCCCTGGACAGGGCGAACACCGGGGAGCTGTTTTTT
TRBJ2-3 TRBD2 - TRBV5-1 CASSSKREPTSDTQYF TGCGCCAGCAGCTCTAAGCGGGAGCCGACGTCGGATACGCAGTATTTT
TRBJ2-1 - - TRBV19 CASSSHLQGPARYNEQFF TGTGCCAGTAGTTCACACTTACAGGGTCCCGCAAGGTACAATGAGCAGTTCTTC
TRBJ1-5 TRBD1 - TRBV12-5 CASAEGQGQSKPQHF TGTGCTAGTGCCGAGGGACAGGGGCAAAGTAAGCCCCAGCATTTT
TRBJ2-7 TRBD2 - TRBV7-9 CASSSSGNYEQYF TGTGCCAGCAGTTCTAGCGGCAACTACGAGCAGTACTTC
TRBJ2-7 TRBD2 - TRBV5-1 CASQLSGGRHYEQYF TGCGCCAGCCAACTATCTGGCGGGAGGCACTACGAGCAGTACTTC
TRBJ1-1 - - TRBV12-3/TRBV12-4 CANSRASLEAFF TGTGCCAACAGTCGGGCCTCCCTTGAAGCTTTCTTT
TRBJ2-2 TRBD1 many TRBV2 CASSGDRSNTGELFF TGTGCCAGCAGTGGGGACAGGTCGAACACCGGGGAGCTGTTTTTT
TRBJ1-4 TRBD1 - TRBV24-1 CATSDSTGASEKLFF TGTGCCACCAGTGATTCGACAGGGGCGAGTGAAAAACTGTTTTTT
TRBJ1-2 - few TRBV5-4 CASSYGQEPDGYTF TGTGCCAGCAGCTACGGCCAGGAGCCTGATGGCTACACCTTC
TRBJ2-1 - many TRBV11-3 CASSLEVGENEQFF TGTGCCAGCAGCTTAGAGGTAGGGGAAAATGAGCAGTTCTTC
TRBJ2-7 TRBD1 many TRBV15 CATSRDPRGSSYEQYF TGTGCCACCAGCAGAGATCCCAGGGGGAGCTCCTACGAGCAGTACTTC
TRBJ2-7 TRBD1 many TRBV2 CASSEAGTVSPFYEQYF TGTGCCAGCAGTGAAGCAGGGACAGTCAGTCCTTTCTACGAGCAGTACTTC
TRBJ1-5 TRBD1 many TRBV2 CASSSGQSNQPQHF TGTGCCAGCAGCTCGGGACAGAGCAATCAGCCCCAGCATTTT
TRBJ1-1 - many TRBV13 CASSFRTDPTEAFF TGTGCCAGCAGCTTCAGAACCGACCCGACAGAAGCTTTCTTT
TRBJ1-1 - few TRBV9 CASSVVPENTEAFF TGTGCCAGCAGCGTAGTTCCAGAGAACACTGAAGCTTTCTTT
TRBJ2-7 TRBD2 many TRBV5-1 CASSSPGGYEQYF TGCGCCAGCAGCTCCCCCGGGGGGTACGAGCAGTACTTC
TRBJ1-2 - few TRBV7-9 CASSLGTNYGYTF TGTGCCAGCAGCTTAGGGACAAACTATGGCTACACCTTC